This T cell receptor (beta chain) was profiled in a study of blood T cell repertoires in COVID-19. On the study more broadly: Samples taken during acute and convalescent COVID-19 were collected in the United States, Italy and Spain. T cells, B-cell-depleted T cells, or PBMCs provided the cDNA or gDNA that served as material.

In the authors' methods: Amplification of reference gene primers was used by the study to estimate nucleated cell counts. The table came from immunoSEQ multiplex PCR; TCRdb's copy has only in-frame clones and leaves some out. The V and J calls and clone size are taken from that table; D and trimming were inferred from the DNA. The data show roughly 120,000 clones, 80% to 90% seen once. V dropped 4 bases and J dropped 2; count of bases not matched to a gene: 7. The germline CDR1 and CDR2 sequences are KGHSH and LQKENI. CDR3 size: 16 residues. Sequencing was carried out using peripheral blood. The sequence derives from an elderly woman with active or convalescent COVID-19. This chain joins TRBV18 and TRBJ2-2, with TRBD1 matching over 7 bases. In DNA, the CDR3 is TGTGCCAGCTCACTTGCAAGGGACAGAAACACCGGGGAGCTGTTTTTT. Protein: CASSLARDRNTGELFF.